A selection of T cell receptor beta chains follows, all from one sample in a study of cytomegalovirus exposure and HLA in healthy donors. Only in-frame clones appear in the TCRdb table, and some are missing; sequencing was by immunoSEQ multiplex PCR. The sample yields over 80,000 clones, about three quarters seen once. The specimen was PBMCs. These receptors all come from a man aged 60 to 69 in good health and CMV-seropositive. CDR3s include the opening cysteine and the closing phenylalanine or tryptophan. Fields, in order: D gene, V gene, J gene, clone size, CDR3 DNA, CDR3 protein. D genes are given only for firm matches. Clone size appears in some rows only: once, few, many, or a class for an expanded clone.

D: NA
V: TRBV15
J: TRBJ2-2
size: NA
DNA: TGTGCCACCAGCTCGGACAAGGGTGGAACCGGGGAGCTGTTTTTT
CDR3: CATSSDKGGTGELFF

D: TRBD1
V: TRBV5-5
J: TRBJ2-2
size: NA
DNA: TGTGCCAGCAGCTGGGGACAGGGGGCGAACACCGGGGAGCTGTTTTTT
CDR3: CASSWGQGANTGELFF

D: TRBD1
V: TRBV7-9
J: TRBJ2-1
size: NA
DNA: TGTGCCAGCAGCATAGACAGGGATGGTGATGAGCAGTTCTTC
CDR3: CASSIDRDGDEQFF

D: NA
V: TRBV6-5
J: TRBJ1-6
size: NA
DNA: TGTGCCAGCAGTTACTACTCCAGGACAGCAAATTCACCCCTCCACTTT
CDR3: CASSYYSRTANSPLHF

D: TRBD1
V: TRBV5-1
J: TRBJ1-1
size: NA
DNA: TGCGCCAGCAGCTTGGGTCGAAAAATGTGGGGACAGGGGATGAACACTGAAGCTTTCTTT
CDR3: CASSLGRKMWGQGMNTEAFF

D: TRBD2
V: TRBV5-1
J: TRBJ2-1
size: NA
DNA: TGCGCCAGCAGATCCGGGGGGGGGTCCTACAATGAGCAGTTCTTC
CDR3: CASRSGGGSYNEQFF

D: TRBD2
V: TRBV6-1
J: TRBJ2-2
size: NA
DNA: TGTGCCAGCAGCGGGCTAGCGGCGGGCACCGGGGAGCTGTTTTTT
CDR3: CASSGLAAGTGELFF

D: NA
V: TRBV6-5
J: TRBJ1-2
size: NA
DNA: TGTGCCAGCAGTTATTCCACTACAGGGTATGGCTACACCTTC
CDR3: CASSYSTTGYGYTF

D: NA
V: TRBV5-1
J: TRBJ1-3
size: NA
DNA: TGCGCCAGCAGCTTGGGGGCAGGGGCGCTCTCTGGAAACACCATATATTTT
CDR3: CASSLGAGALSGNTIYF

D: TRBD2
V: TRBV9
J: TRBJ2-7
size: NA
DNA: TGTGCCAGCAGCGTAGCTTCGGGGGGGCAGAGCTACGAGCAGTACTTC
CDR3: CASSVASGGQSYEQYF

D: NA
V: TRBV7-9
J: TRBJ2-6
size: few
DNA: TGTGCCAGCAGCAGCAGGGTTTCCGGGGCCAACGTCCTGACTTTC
CDR3: CASSSRVSGANVLTF

D: TRBD1
V: TRBV7-3
J: TRBJ1-1
size: NA
DNA: TGTGCCAGCAGCCTGGGGACAGGTCGGGAAGCTTTCTTT
CDR3: CASSLGTGREAFF

D: NA
V: TRBV15
J: TRBJ1-1
size: NA
DNA: TGTGCCACCAGCAGAGGTTGGGGAGGGCCAGAAGCTTTCTTT
CDR3: CATSRGWGGPEAFF

D: NA
V: TRBV15
J: TRBJ1-1
size: once
DNA: TGTGCCACCACGTGGGGGGGTAGTACTGAAGCTTTCTTT
CDR3: CATTWGGSTEAFF

D: NA
V: TRBV27
J: TRBJ2-1
size: NA
DNA: TGTGCCAGCGCGGTAGGGGTTCCCAACAATGAGCAGTTCTTC
CDR3: CASAVGVPNNEQFF

D: TRBD1
V: TRBV28
J: TRBJ1-5
size: few
DNA: TGTGCCAGCAGTTTTGACAGGGGAGCGGGGCGAAATCAGCCCCAGCATTTT
CDR3: CASSFDRGAGRNQPQHF

D: NA
V: TRBV27
J: TRBJ2-2
size: NA
DNA: TGTGCCAGCAAGGGGGGGGCCACCGGGGAGCTGTTTTTT
CDR3: CASKGGATGELFF

D: NA
V: TRBV15
J: TRBJ2-7
size: NA
DNA: TGTGCCACCAGCAGAGATGATAAGAGCTCCTACGAGCAGTACTTC
CDR3: CATSRDDKSSYEQYF

D: NA
V: TRBV5-1
J: TRBJ2-7
size: NA
DNA: TGCGCCAGCAGCTTGGTTGGACAGTTCTACGAGCAGTACTTC
CDR3: CASSLVGQFYEQYF

D: NA
V: TRBV30
J: TRBJ2-7
size: NA
DNA: TGTGCCTGGAGCCCCGGACAGACGTACGAGCAGTACTTC
CDR3: CAWSPGQTYEQYF

D: NA
V: TRBV7-2
J: TRBJ2-3
size: few
DNA: TGTGCCAGCAGCTTAGACGAGGGCGGGGCGCAGTATTTT
CDR3: CASSLDEGGAQYF

D: NA
V: TRBV7-9
J: TRBJ1-5
size: NA
DNA: TGTGCCAGCGGGACAACCAATCAGCCCCAGCATTTT
CDR3: CASGTTNQPQHF

D: TRBD1
V: TRBV6-1
J: TRBJ1-6
size: NA
DNA: TGTGCCAGCAGTGAGCGGACAGGGGGTTCTGATTCACCCCTCCACTTT
CDR3: CASSERTGGSDSPLHF

D: NA
V: TRBV7-3
J: TRBJ2-1
size: NA
DNA: TGTGCCAGCAGGCGAGACCGGGACAAAGTTGATGAGCAGTTCTTC
CDR3: CASRRDRDKVDEQFF

D: TRBD1
V: TRBV19
J: TRBJ2-7
size: NA
DNA: TGTGCCAGTAGTCCAGGACAGGGTGTCAACGAGCAGTACTTC
CDR3: CASSPGQGVNEQYF

D: TRBD1
V: TRBV5-1
J: TRBJ1-1
size: NA
DNA: TGCGCCAGCAGCTCAACACAGGGGCGGAACACTGAAGCTTTCTTT
CDR3: CASSSTQGRNTEAFF

D: TRBD1
V: TRBV5-4
J: TRBJ1-2
size: NA
DNA: TGTGCCAGCAGCTCGACAGGGGAAAATGGCTACACCTTC
CDR3: CASSSTGENGYTF

D: NA
V: TRBV9
J: TRBJ2-7
size: NA
DNA: TGTGCCAGCAGCGCGGGGTCCAGGGGCTACGAGCAGTACTTC
CDR3: CASSAGSRGYEQYF

D: TRBD1
V: TRBV9
J: TRBJ1-5
size: NA
DNA: TGTGCCAGCAGCCTACAGGGGGATCAGCCCCAGCATTTT
CDR3: CASSLQGDQPQHF

D: NA
V: TRBV6-1
J: TRBJ1-2
size: NA
DNA: TGTGCCCAGCGGGACGATGCTTTCATCTATGGCTACACCTTC
CDR3: CAQRDDAFIYGYTF

D: NA
V: TRBV19
J: TRBJ2-3
size: once
DNA: TGTGCCAGTAGTGGGGGGGATACGCAGTATTTT
CDR3: CASSGGDTQYF

D: NA
V: TRBV7-3
J: TRBJ2-1
size: NA
DNA: TGTGCCAGCAGCCTCTACTCATACAATGAGCAGTTCTTC
CDR3: CASSLYSYNEQFF

D: NA
V: TRBV10-1
J: TRBJ1-2
size: once
DNA: TGCGCCAGCAGTGAGACGGTTAACTATGGCTACACCTTC
CDR3: CASSETVNYGYTF

D: TRBD1
V: TRBV7-2
J: TRBJ2-7
size: NA
DNA: TGTGCCAGCAGCTTCGGGACAGATGGATACGAGCAGTACTTC
CDR3: CASSFGTDGYEQYF